The 2 T cell receptor beta chains presented below share a single source sample, sequenced in a study of T cell responses to AZD1222 COVID-19 vaccine. The assay was immunoSEQ multiplex PCR, and TCRdb's table has in-frame clones only and misses some. The sample consists of approximately 150,000 clones, about 92% of them appearing once. The sample was peripheral blood, taken on day 0 of MenACWY control vaccination. The receptor set was obtained from an adult in good health.

The rearrangement uses TRBV28 and TRBJ1-3; D is undetermined. V lost 6 bases and J 0 bases, leaving 3 bases between the germline ends. Germline CDR1 is MDHEN and CDR2 is SYDVKM. The CDR3 is 12 amino acids. The CDR3 is CASRGSGNTIYF. The CDR3 DNA follows: TGTGCCAGCAGGGGCTCTGGAAACACCATATATTTT.

This clone turned up a few times. The rearrangement uses TRBV27 and TRBJ1-1; TRBD1 is a possible D gene (5 bases). Germline CDR1 reads MNHEY; CDR2 reads SMNVEV (reference sequence). Trimming cost V 3 bases and J 5 bases, with 13 bases left between them. The CDR3 covers 14 residues. The CDR3 reads CASSFSSRETEAFF. The DNA for the CDR3 is TGTGCCAGCAGTTTTTCAAGCAGGGAAACTGAAGCTTTCTTT.